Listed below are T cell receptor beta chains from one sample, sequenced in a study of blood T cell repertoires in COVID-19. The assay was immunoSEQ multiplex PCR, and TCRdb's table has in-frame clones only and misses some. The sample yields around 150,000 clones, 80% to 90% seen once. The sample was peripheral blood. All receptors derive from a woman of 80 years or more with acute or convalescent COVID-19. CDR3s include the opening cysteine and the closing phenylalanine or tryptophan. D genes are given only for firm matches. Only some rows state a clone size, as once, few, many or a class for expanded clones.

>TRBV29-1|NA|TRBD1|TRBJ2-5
TGCAGTGTCCACGGACAGGGGGCTCAAGAGACCCAGTACTTC
CSVHGQGAQETQYF
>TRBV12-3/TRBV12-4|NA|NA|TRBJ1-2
TGTGCCAGCAGTCCTACTAACTATGGCTACACCTTC
CASSPTNYGYTF
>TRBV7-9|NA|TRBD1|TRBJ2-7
TGTGCCAGCAGCCTGGCCGCCGGGACAGGGGGCGGGCAGCAGTACTTC
CASSLAAGTGGGQQYF
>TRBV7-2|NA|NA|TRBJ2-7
TGTGCCAGCAGCCCCGGGATCTACGAGCAGTACTTC
CASSPGIYEQYF
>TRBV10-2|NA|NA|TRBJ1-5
TGCGCCAGCAGTGAGTCGGGAGCCTATAGCAATCAGCCCCAGCATTTT
CASSESGAYSNQPQHF
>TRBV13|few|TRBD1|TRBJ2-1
TGTGCCAGCAGCTCATCCTTCGACAGGGGATTAAACATTGAGCAGTTCTTC
CASSSSFDRGLNIEQFF
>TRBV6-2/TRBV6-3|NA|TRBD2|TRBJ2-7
TGTGCCAGCAGTTACACGGGTCGGGAGGTTACCTACGAGCAGTACTTC
CASSYTGREVTYEQYF
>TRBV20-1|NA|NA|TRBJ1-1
TGCAGTGCTTCGGACTTTGAAGCTTTCTTT
CSASDFEAFF
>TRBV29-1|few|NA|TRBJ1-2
TGCAGCGTTGAAGACGGGGGTCACTACACCTTC
CSVEDGGHYTF
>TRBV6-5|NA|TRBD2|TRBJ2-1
TGTGCCAGCAGTCCGCCGGGACTATCCTACAATGAGCAGTTCTTC
CASSPPGLSYNEQFF
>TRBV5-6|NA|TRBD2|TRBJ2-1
TGTGCCAGCAGCACAAGACTAGCGGGAGGAACCACCTACAATGAGCAGTTCTTC
CASSTRLAGGTTYNEQFF
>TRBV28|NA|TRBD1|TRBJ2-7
TGTGCCAGCAGTTCATCGGGACAGGGGGCAGGGGAGCAGTACTTC
CASSSSGQGAGEQYF
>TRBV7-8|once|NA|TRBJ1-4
TGTGCCAGCAGCCACAGACCAGGGAGGACTAATGAAAAACTGTTTTTT
CASSHRPGRTNEKLFF
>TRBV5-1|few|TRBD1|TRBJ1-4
TGCGCCAGCAGCTCCGACAGGGGGCCAACTAATGAAAAACTGTTTTTT
CASSSDRGPTNEKLFF
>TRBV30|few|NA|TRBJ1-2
TGTGCCTGGAGTGCTGAAGACATGTTGGACTATGGCTACACCTTC
CAWSAEDMLDYGYTF
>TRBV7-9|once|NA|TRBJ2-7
TGTGCCAGCAGCTTAGGGAGGGGACGCCACTTC
CASSLGRGRHF
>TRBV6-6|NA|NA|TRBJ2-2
TGTGCCAGCAGTATAAGACTAGCCGGGGAGCTGTTTTTT
CASSIRLAGELFF
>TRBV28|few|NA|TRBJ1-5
TGTGCCAGCAGTTTTCTGCTCAGGGGACCATTAGGTCAGCCCCAGCATTTT
CASSFLLRGPLGQPQHF
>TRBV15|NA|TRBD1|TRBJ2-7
TGTGCCACCAGCAGAGAACAAGGGGGCAGCTACGAGCAGTACTTC
CATSREQGGSYEQYF
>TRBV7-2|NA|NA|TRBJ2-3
TGTGCCAGCAGCTTTGGAGGCACAGATACGCAGTATTTT
CASSFGGTDTQYF
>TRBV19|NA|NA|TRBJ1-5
TGTGCCAGTAGTATAAAGGGGGATCAGCCCCAGCATTTT
CASSIKGDQPQHF
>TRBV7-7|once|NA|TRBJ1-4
TGTGCTAGCAGCCGCAATCTACAGCCTAATGAAAAACTGTTTTTT
CASSRNLQPNEKLFF
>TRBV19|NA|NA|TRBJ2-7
TGTGCCAGTACAGGGGAGTCCTACGAGCAGTACTTC
CASTGESYEQYF
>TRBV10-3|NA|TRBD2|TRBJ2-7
TGTGCCATCAGTGAGTCTTTAGCGGGGGGGCCTTTCTACGAGCAGTACTTC
CAISESLAGGPFYEQYF
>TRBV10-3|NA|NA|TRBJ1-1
TGTGCCACTGCATTAGACGGGGACACTGAAGCTTTCTTT
CATALDGDTEAFF
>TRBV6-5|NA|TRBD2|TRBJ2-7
TGTGCCAGCAGTTACCGAGCGGGAGGGCCTAGCGAGCAGTACTTC
CASSYRAGGPSEQYF
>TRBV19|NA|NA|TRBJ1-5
TGTGCCAGTAGTACAACTTCAACAGGCGGCGGGAAGCCCCAGCATTTT
CASSTTSTGGGKPQHF
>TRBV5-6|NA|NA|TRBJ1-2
TGTGCCAGCAGCTGGGGGAGGGGTGGCGCTAACTATGGCTACACCTTC
CASSWGRGGANYGYTF
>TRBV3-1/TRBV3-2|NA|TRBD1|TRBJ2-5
TGTGCCAGCAGTCAGACAGGGGACCAAGAGACCCAGTACTTC
CASSQTGDQETQYF
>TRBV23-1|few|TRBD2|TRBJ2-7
TGCGCCAGCAGTCAATCGCCTACAGCGGGGGGGTATCAATACGAGCAGTACTTC
CASSQSPTAGGYQYEQYF
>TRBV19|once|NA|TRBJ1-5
TGTGCCAGTAGTAAGGACAGTCAGAGAGGGCCCCAGCATTTT
CASSKDSQRGPQHF
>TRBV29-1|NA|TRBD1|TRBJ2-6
TGCAGCGTTGCTGGCGGACAGGCGGACTCTGGGGCCAACGTCCTGACTTTC
CSVAGGQADSGANVLTF
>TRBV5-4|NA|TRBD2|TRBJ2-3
TGTGCCAGCAGCTTGATGTTAGCGGGAGCATCAACAGATACGCAGTATTTT
CASSLMLAGASTDTQYF
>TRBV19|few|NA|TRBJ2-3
TGTGCCAGTAGTATAGCAGGCAGAGATACGCAGTATTTT
CASSIAGRDTQYF
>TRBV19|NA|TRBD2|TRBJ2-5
TGTGCCAGTAGTATCGGCGGGACTAGCGGGAATCGGGAGACCCAGTACTTC
CASSIGGTSGNRETQYF
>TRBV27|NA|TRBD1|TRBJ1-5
TGTGCCAGCAGTTCCGGACAGGGGGCGAGTCAGCCCCAGCATTTT
CASSSGQGASQPQHF
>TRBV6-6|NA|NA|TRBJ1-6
TGTGCCAGCAGTTACGCCGGGACAAGTAATTCACCCCTCCACTTT
CASSYAGTSNSPLHF
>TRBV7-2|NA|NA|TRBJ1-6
TGTGCCAGCAGCACCAACCCGGACAGCGAAATCAATTCACCCCTCCACTTT
CASSTNPDSEINSPLHF
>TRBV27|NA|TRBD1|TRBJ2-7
TGTGCCAGCAGTTTTTCCGGGACAGGGGAGGGCGAGCAGTACTTC
CASSFSGTGEGEQYF
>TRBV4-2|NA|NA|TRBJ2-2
TGTGCCAGCAGCCCCCGACTAGCGAACACCGGGGAGCTGTTTTTT
CASSPRLANTGELFF
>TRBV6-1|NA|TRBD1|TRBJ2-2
TGTGCCAGCAGTGAAGTACAGGGGATAGACACCGGGGAGCTGTTTTTT
CASSEVQGIDTGELFF
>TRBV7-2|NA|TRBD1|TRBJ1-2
TGTGCCAGCAGCCCCGGGACAGGGAACTACTATGGCTACACCTTC
CASSPGTGNYYGYTF
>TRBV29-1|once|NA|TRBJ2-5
TGCAGCGTTGGGAAGGGGGTAAGAGAGACCCAGTACTTC
CSVGKGVRETQYF
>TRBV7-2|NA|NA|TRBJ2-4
TGTGCCAGCAGCTTAATTCGGGTCGCCAACATTCAGTACTTC
CASSLIRVANIQYF
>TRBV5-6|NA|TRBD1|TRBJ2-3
TGTGCCAGCAGCTTGGACAGGGGGTGGACAGATACGCAGTATTTT
CASSLDRGWTDTQYF